This T cell receptor (beta chain) was profiled in a study of T cell repertoires in cytomegalovirus infection. Study findings and constraints: In two of eight donors, the top clonotype was HLA-C-restricted CMV-specific.

TCRdb ran MiXCR on the reads and lists one entry per CDR3 protein. The sample includes under 120,000 distinct CDR3 sequences, roughly 40% of them seen just once. V dropped 7 bases and J dropped 7 bases, with 11 bases sitting between them. CDR1 is SGDLS, CDR2 YYNGEE, per germline. This CDR3 is 12 amino acids long. Regarding this clonotype: The antigen is unknown.

This specimen was CD8+ T cells from cultured PBMCs, taken from culture after CMV antigen stimulation. The sequence derives from a human donor in good health (CMV status not recorded). Some clones in this sample may be carry-over from other donors' samples. The chain joins TRBV9 to TRBJ2-2; TRBD1 might be the D (6 bases). The CDR3 DNA reads TGTGCCAGCGGACAGACCTACGGGGAGCTGTTTTTT. As protein: CASGQTYGELFF.